The clone carrying this T cell receptor (beta chain) was detected a few times. Its antigen remains unidentified. The sample belongs to a study of post-analysis software for immune sequencing data. Study as a whole: Secondary progressive, relapsing-remitting and progressive-relapsing multiple sclerosis were among the included disease courses. Study-wide points: TRBV5-6, TRBV5-1 and TRBV20-1 belonged to a set of about 5 TRBV segments that were more frequent in patients than controls. F measure showed strong co-clustering of same-batch samples.

Carried by the TCR beta cDNA libraries were unique molecular identifiers. Approximately 500,000 cDNA molecules were obtained from roughly 0.93 to 9.6 million T cells. TCRdb ran MiXCR on the PCR reads and lists one entry per CDR3 protein. Of about 770,000 distinct CDR3 sequences in the sample, 46% were seen once. Trimming took 3 bases from V and 3 from J, leaving 10 bases between them. Germline CDR1 SQVTM, CDR2 ANQGSEA. CDR3 length: 13 residues. The V gene is TRBV29-1, the J gene TRBJ2-3; perhaps TRBD2 as D (5 bases). The sequenced material came from blood. This receptor was obtained from a girl aged 10-17 years with multiple sclerosis. The CDR3 region is CSVERAGTDTQYF. CDR3 DNA sequence: TGCAGCGTTGAGAGGGCCGGGACAGATACGCAGTATTTT.